The TCR beta chain under discussion was sequenced for a study of metastatic and nonmetastatic thyroid tumors. For the study at large: Where malignant and benign thyroid patients were concerned, repertoires were compared across blood and tumor or nodule tissue. Findings and caveats of the study: In blood and tumor, TCR beta diversity was reportedly significantly higher in malignant thyroid tumors than in benign nodules.

A word on this clone: The antigen is not known.

Authors' processing steps: The study built a papillary thyroid cancer distant-metastasis classifier from CDR3 differences across clinicopathological groups. With MiXCR, TCRdb reprocessed the PCR reads. TCRdb, not the original authors, processed these V and J calls. This repertoire shows about 23,000 clones, roughly a fifth found once; its top ten account for roughly 7.8%. No patient received treatment before thyroid surgery. This CDR3 region has 14 residues. Germline V gene data show CDR1 as KGHDR and CDR2 as SFDVKD. V was clipped by 7 bases and J by 5 bases, with 13 bases between them. Sequences were obtained from blood. The source of this sequence is a female donor with papillary thyroid cancer or a benign thyroid nodule (not recorded which). Some clones in this sample may be carry-over from other donors' samples. The chain joins TRBV24-1 to TRBJ2-2, with D maybe TRBD1 (7 bases). The DNA for the CDR3 is TGTGCCACCAGAGACAGGGAGGAAACCGGGGAGCTGTTTTTT. Amino acids: CATRDREETGELFF.